These T cell receptor beta chains were read from a single sample in a study of identical twins. TCRdb fed the 5' RACE reads into MiXCR, producing one record per CDR3 protein. The repertoire includes 690,000 or so distinct CDR3 sequences, around 6.1% of them detected once, and about 2% sits in the top ten. Sequencing was performed on naive T cells sorted from blood. Receptor source: a man between 18 and 35 years old in good health. The CDR3 runs from the conserved cysteine through the conserved F or W. D genes are given only for firm matches. For some rows the clone size is stated as once, few or many, or as a class when expanded; others skip it.

D gene	clone size	J gene	V gene	CDR3 DNA	CDR3 protein
TRBD2	few	TRBJ2-1	TRBV3-1	TGTGCCAGCAGACAAGCGGGAGCCCACAATGAGCAGTTCTTC	CASRQAGAHNEQFF
NA	few	TRBJ2-3	TRBV7-2	TGTGCCAGCAGCGCCTATCCTTCCCCCGCAGATACGCAGTATTTT	CASSAYPSPADTQYF
NA	many	TRBJ1-5	TRBV12-3/TRBV12-4	TGTGCCAGCAGCACAGGGTTCAATCAGCCCCAGCATTTT	CASSTGFNQPQHF
NA	few	TRBJ2-2	TRBV28	TGTGCCAGCACAAGCGGAACAGGGAGGGCCGGGGAGCTGTTTTTT	CASTSGTGRAGELFF
NA	many	TRBJ2-7	TRBV12-3/TRBV12-4	TGTGCCAGCAGTTCAGGACCCCGGCAGTACTTC	CASSSGPRQYF
TRBD2	NA	TRBJ2-1	TRBV7-8	TGTGCCAGCAGCTTAGCGCAGACTAGCGGGAGGGGATACAATGAGCAGTTCTTC	CASSLAQTSGRGYNEQFF
NA	NA	TRBJ2-5	TRBV20-1	TGCAGTGCTAGAGATGGGGGGCAGGGAGAGACCCAGTACTTC	CSARDGGQGETQYF
NA	NA	TRBJ2-7	TRBV5-4	TGTGCCAGCAGCGCTGGGGGCGCGGGAGAAGCCTACGAGCAGTACTTC	CASSAGGAGEAYEQYF
TRBD1	NA	TRBJ2-5	TRBV6-5	TGTGCCAGCAGTTACGACAGGGGGACAAGCCAAGAGACCCAGTACTTC	CASSYDRGTSQETQYF
TRBD2	many	TRBJ2-3	TRBV20-1	TGCAGTGCTTACCCCCGGACTAGTGATATAGATACGCAGTATTTT	CSAYPRTSDIDTQYF
NA	many	TRBJ1-4	TRBV12-3/TRBV12-4	TGTGCCAGCAGCTTGGGCCTGGGGGATGAAAAACTGTTTTTT	CASSLGLGDEKLFF
NA	NA	TRBJ2-5	TRBV6-1	TGTGCCAGCAGTGAAGGGACGGCCGAGAGGGAAGAGACCCAGTACTTC	CASSEGTAEREETQYF
NA	few	TRBJ2-3	TRBV7-8	TGTGCCAGCAGCTTAGTTCGGAGACTAGTTACAGATACGCAGTATTTT	CASSLVRRLVTDTQYF
TRBD1	many	TRBJ2-6	TRBV6-5	TGTGCCAGCAGTTACTCCGGGACAGAACAATCTGGGGCCAACGTCCTGACTTTC	CASSYSGTEQSGANVLTF
TRBD1	NA	TRBJ1-2	TRBV4-3	TGCGCCAGCAGCCCGAGTACCGGGACAGGGAGGAGTTATGGCTACACCTTC	CASSPSTGTGRSYGYTF
NA	many	TRBJ1-2	TRBV5-1	TGCGCCAGCAGCTTGGACGGCCCGGAACATGGCTACACCTTC	CASSLDGPEHGYTF
NA	many	TRBJ2-1	TRBV10-3	TGTGCCATCAGCCCCGGGGTTCCTGAGCAGTTCTTC	CAISPGVPEQFF
TRBD2	few	TRBJ2-1	TRBV3-1	TGTGCCAGCAGCCAGCAAGCGGGAGTATGGAATGAGCAGTTCTTC	CASSQQAGVWNEQFF
TRBD2	few	TRBJ2-5	TRBV11-2	TGTGCCAGCAGCTTAGGCGGGAGGGCACAAGAGACCCAGTACTTC	CASSLGGRAQETQYF
TRBD1	few	TRBJ1-6	TRBV6-5	TGTGCCAGCAGTTCTACAGGGGAGAATTCACCCCTCCACTTT	CASSSTGENSPLHF
NA	many	TRBJ2-1	TRBV5-1	TGCGCCAGCAGCTTGGTAAGGGTGGCGCGCGATGAGCAGTTCTTC	CASSLVRVARDEQFF
NA	few	TRBJ1-5	TRBV12-3/TRBV12-4	TGTGCCAGCAGTTTAACCAGGGGAAATCAGCCCCAGCATTTT	CASSLTRGNQPQHF
NA	NA	TRBJ2-3	TRBV12-3/TRBV12-4	TGTGCCAGCAGTTTCGGGCCCCGTGGTACGCAGTATTTT	CASSFGPRGTQYF
NA	many	TRBJ2-3	TRBV24-1	TGTGCCACCAGTGCTTCGGGGACCGTCACAGATACGCAGTATTTT	CATSASGTVTDTQYF
TRBD1	NA	TRBJ2-7	TRBV12-3/TRBV12-4	TGTGCCAGCCTTCTTGCATCCGGGACAGGGGAGCGCGAGCAGTACTTC	CASLLASGTGEREQYF
NA	many	TRBJ1-1	TRBV5-1	TGCGCCAGCAGCTCAGATCAGGGGAACACTGAAGCTTTCTTT	CASSSDQGNTEAFF
TRBD1	NA	TRBJ1-5	TRBV3-1	TGTGCCAGCAGCCGCCGACAGGGTGTGGCCCAGCATTTT	CASSRRQGVAQHF
NA	many	TRBJ2-7	TRBV6-2/TRBV6-3	TGTGCCAGCAGTGCCACCGAGTTATCCTACGAGCAGTACTTC	CASSATELSYEQYF
NA	NA	TRBJ2-5	TRBV7-3	TGTGCCAGCAGCCCGACAGGCAGGGAAGGGACCCAGTACTTC	CASSPTGREGTQYF
TRBD2	many	TRBJ2-3	TRBV12-3/TRBV12-4	TGTGCCAGCAGCCCGATCCTAGCGGGAGTATTAAATACGCAGTATTTT	CASSPILAGVLNTQYF
NA	few	TRBJ2-7	TRBV3-1	TGTGCCAGCAGCCAAGGGAGGGGGACAGAATACGAGCAGTACTTC	CASSQGRGTEYEQYF
NA	many	TRBJ2-1	TRBV7-9	TGTGCCAGCAGCTTAGAGGCTAGTCGGCAGTTCTTC	CASSLEASRQFF
NA	many	TRBJ1-2	TRBV12-3/TRBV12-4	TGTGCCAGCAGTCCCGGTGGACCCTATGGCTACACCTTC	CASSPGGPYGYTF
NA	few	TRBJ1-2	TRBV27	TGTGCCAGCAGTGCCCGGGGCACCTCTGACTATGGCTACACCTTC	CASSARGTSDYGYTF
TRBD2	many	TRBJ2-3	TRBV7-2	TGTGCCAGCAGCCCGACTAGCGGCACAGATACGCAGTATTTT	CASSPTSGTDTQYF
TRBD1	many	TRBJ2-1	TRBV6-2/TRBV6-3	TGTGCCAGCAGAATCACAGGGGCCGATGAGCAGTTCTTC	CASRITGADEQFF
NA	few	TRBJ1-5	TRBV2	TGTGCCAGCATTGAAGATCGGGGCAATCAGCCCCAGCATTTT	CASIEDRGNQPQHF
NA	NA	TRBJ2-7	TRBV7-3	TGTGCCAGCAGCTCCCAGGTGGCGGGGCTGAACGAGCAGTACTTC	CASSSQVAGLNEQYF
TRBD1	NA	TRBJ1-4	TRBV5-1	TGCGCCAGCAGCTGGGACAGCCTGTATAATGAAAAACTGTTTTTT	CASSWDSLYNEKLFF
NA	many	TRBJ1-1	TRBV29-1	TGCAGCGTTGACGAGTTTGGGGGGACTGAAGCTTTCTTT	CSVDEFGGTEAFF
NA	NA	TRBJ1-2	TRBV12-3/TRBV12-4	TGTGCCAGCAGTTCTACCCCCTGGACAGTTAACTATGGCTACACCTTC	CASSSTPWTVNYGYTF
TRBD2	NA	TRBJ2-1	TRBV6-1	TGTGCCAGCAGTGCTAGCGGGAGGGGTAATGAGCAGTTCTTC	CASSASGRGNEQFF
NA	few	TRBJ2-7	TRBV7-9	TGTGCCAGCAGCTTAGGGCTGGTCGACGCGGGAGAGCAGTACTTC	CASSLGLVDAGEQYF
NA	many	TRBJ1-1	TRBV29-1	TGCAGCGTTGAAGATCTTTGGGGGCAGGGAGGGAACACTGAAGCTTTCTTT	CSVEDLWGQGGNTEAFF
TRBD1	NA	TRBJ1-2	TRBV7-9	TGTGCCAGCAGCCCTACATGGGACAGGGGGCAGGATGGCTACACCTTC	CASSPTWDRGQDGYTF
TRBD2	many	TRBJ2-1	TRBV27	TGTGCCAGCCGAAAAGGGACTAGCGGGAAGAACTACAATGAGCAGTTCTTC	CASRKGTSGKNYNEQFF
NA	NA	TRBJ2-7	TRBV18	TGTGCCAGCTCACCTGCATGGGGCTCCGAGCAGTACTTC	CASSPAWGSEQYF
NA	many	TRBJ1-2	TRBV20-1	TGCAGTGCTAGGGCGTCCCCGGACATCTATGGCTACACCTTC	CSARASPDIYGYTF
NA	many	TRBJ2-7	TRBV6-1	TGTGCCAGCAGTCAAGCCCTATTTAGGGGTTACGAGCAGTACTTC	CASSQALFRGYEQYF
NA	NA	TRBJ1-3	TRBV9	TGTGCCAGCAGCGACGGACAGTTTTTCTCTGGAAACACCATATATTTT	CASSDGQFFSGNTIYF
NA	few	TRBJ2-5	TRBV7-2	TGTGCCAGCAGCTTAAGGCAGCGAGGGGAGACCCAGTACTTC	CASSLRQRGETQYF
NA	many	TRBJ2-7	TRBV6-5	TGTGCCAGCAGTTACGGGGGTATGGCCTACGAGCAGTACTTC	CASSYGGMAYEQYF
TRBD1	many	TRBJ2-1	TRBV12-3/TRBV12-4	TGTGCCAGCAGTCGGACAGGGAGGTCCTACAATGAGCAGTTCTTC	CASSRTGRSYNEQFF